The following is a TCR beta chain sequence with its context. The antigen is unknown. Combining a sample-barcoded 5' primer with a J-beta primer mix, a second PCR ran for roughly 7 to 12 cycles. At least 3 million CDR3-containing paired-end reads were obtained per sample. A single record per CDR3 protein comes from TCRdb applying MiXCR to the 5' RACE reads. The sample contains roughly 790,000 distinct CDR3 sequences, 35% to 45% of which appear only once. The V gene's germline CDR1 is LGHDT and CDR2 YNNKEL (reference sequence). Trimming removed 3 bases from V and 6 bases from J; junction bases left unmatched: 8. The CDR3 is 16 amino acids. This entry comes from a study of blood T cells in healthy people across ages. Study-wide context: Roughly one uniquely barcoded beta molecule per two T cells was captured. Study outcomes and limitations: More naive CD4+ cells and higher diversity were found in long-lived than in aged donors. A roughly linear fall in TCR beta diversity per million T cells was seen with increasing age.

This chain uses TRBV3-1 with TRBJ1-4; 9 positions match TRBD1. The clonotype comes from a woman aged 60-75 years in good health. The sample taken for sequencing was blood. As DNA, the CDR3 is TGTGCCAGCAGCCAGGTACCCGGACAGGGGTATGAAAAACTGTTTTTT. Protein product: CASSQVPGQGYEKLFF.